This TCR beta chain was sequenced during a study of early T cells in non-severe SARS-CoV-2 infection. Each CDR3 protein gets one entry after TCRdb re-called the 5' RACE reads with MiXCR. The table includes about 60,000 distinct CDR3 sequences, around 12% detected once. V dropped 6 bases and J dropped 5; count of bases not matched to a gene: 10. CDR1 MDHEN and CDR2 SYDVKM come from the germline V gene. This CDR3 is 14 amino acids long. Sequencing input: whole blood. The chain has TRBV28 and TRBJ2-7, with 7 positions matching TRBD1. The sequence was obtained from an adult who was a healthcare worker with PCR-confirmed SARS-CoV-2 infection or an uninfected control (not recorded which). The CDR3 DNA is TGTGCCAGCAGCTATGACAGGGTGAGGAACGAGCAGTACTTC. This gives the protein CASSYDRVRNEQYF. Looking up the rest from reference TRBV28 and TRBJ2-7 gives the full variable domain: DVKVTQSSRYLVKRTGEKVFLECVQDMDHENMFWYRQDPGLGLRLIYFSYDVKMKEKGDIPEGYSVSREKKERFSLILESASTNQTSMYLCASSYDRVRNEQYFGPGTRLTVT.